The text below deals with one T cell receptor beta chain. What it binds is not known. The data belong to a study of T cells in Graves' hyperthyroidism and ophthalmopathy. Whole-study findings and limits: Separating ophthalmopathy from stable hyperthyroidism was achieved by a 13 V-J model. Ophthalmopathy, as predicted by the model, came a median 6.5 months after the prediction.

The investigators amplified TCR beta CDR3 regions from RNA transcripts. When the TCR CDR3 underwent first-round RT-PCR, the HTBI primer set was used. TCRdb processed the multiplex PCR reads anew with MiXCR; each CDR3 protein has one entry. The data contain 500,000 to 600,000 distinct CDR3 sequences, 40% to 55% of them singletons. V was trimmed by 3 bases and J by 13 bases, leaving 9 bases between them. The CDR3 runs to 10 residues. Germline-derived CDR1 and CDR2 are ENHRY and SYGVKD. The sequence was obtained from a woman younger than 30 with Graves' hyperthyroidism. V is TRBV10-3 and J is TRBJ1-2; D call uncertain. Sequencing was carried out using peripheral blood or thyroid tissue (not recorded which). The CDR3 DNA sequence: TGTGCCATCAGTGAAGGCGGAAGCACCTTC. It yields the protein CAISEGGSTF.